The clone carrying this T cell receptor (beta chain) has a handful of counts. Amplification started from genomic DNA. Amplification of the beta chain CDR3 used 30 forward and 13 reverse multiplex primers. Via MiXCR, TCRdb re-called the multiplex PCR reads, giving one row per CDR3 protein. This sample has under 300,000 distinct CDR3 sequences; around 47% occur once, and the top ten carry roughly 15%. With 6 bases removed from V and 8 bases from J, the gap between germline ends came to 7 bases. The CDR3 is made up of 10 amino acids. Germline V gives CDR1 SGHTA, CDR2 FQGTGA. The sample comes from a study of type 1 and type 2 diabetes patients. Overall study context: The cohort mixed type 1 diabetes, type 2 diabetes and nondiabetic donors.

The clonotype originates from a man aged 18 to 30 with type 2 diabetes. The rearrangement links TRBV7-3 to TRBJ1-2; D not resolved. The material sequenced was peripheral blood mononuclear cells (PBMCs). CDR3 in DNA: TGTGCCAGCAGAGCGTTGGGCTACACCTTC. It is translated as CASRALGYTF.